These 18 T cell receptor beta chains were sequenced from one sample in a study of blood T cell repertoires in COVID-19. Profiled with immunoSEQ multiplex PCR; TCRdb holds only in-frame clones, not every one. Here the sample spans roughly 210,000 clones, around 84% being singletons. The specimen was peripheral blood. The receptors were sampled from a woman of 80 years or more with COVID-19, enrolled during active disease.

The gene calls are TRBV7-8 and TRBJ1-5; D remains unclear. The CDR3 has 14 amino acids. From germline, CDR1 is SGHVS and CDR2 FQNEAQ. V was clipped by 4 bases and J by 4 bases, with 11 bases between them. The CDR3 sequence: CASSSRDINQPQHF. In nucleotides, the CDR3 is TGTGCCAGCAGCTCGCGGGATATTAATCAGCCCCAGCATTTT.

The rearrangement uses TRBV5-1 and TRBJ2-5; D ambiguous. With 4 bases removed from V and 5 bases from J, the gap between germline ends came to 15 bases. This CDR3 spans 14 amino acids. Per the germline V gene, CDR1 is SGHRS and CDR2 is YFSETQ. In DNA form, the CDR3 reads TGCGCCAGCAGCCCCCGGCCTCACGGGGAGACCCAGTACTTC. Protein sequence: CASSPRPHGETQYF.

The chain combines TRBV19 with TRBJ2-5; a weak D match, TRBD2 (6 bases). Germline assignment: CDR1 LNHDA and CDR2 SQIVND (reference sequence). The CDR3 length is 14 residues. Trimming shortened V by 1 base and J by 4 bases, and 10 bases separated the two germline ends. The CDR3 DNA is TGTGCCAGTAGTATAGTTGTCGGGAGAGAGACCCAGTACTTC. Protein sequence: CASSIVVGRETQYF. Using reference TRBV19 and TRBJ2-5 for the parts outside the CDR3, the full variable domain is DGGITQSPKYLFRKEGQNVTLSCEQNLNHDAMYWYRQDPGQGLRLIYYSQIVNDFQKGDIAEGYSVSREKKESFPLTVTSAQKNPTAFYLCASSIVVGRETQYFGPGTRLLVL.

The chain couples TRBV7-2 to TRBJ2-7; TRBD1 might be the D (6 bases). This CDR3 is 14 amino acids long. The V end was cut by 4 bases, the J end by 0 bases, with 10 bases between. Per the germline V gene, CDR1 is SGHTA and CDR2 is FQGNSA. CDR3: CASSSGAGSYEQYF. CDR3 in DNA: TGTGCCAGCAGCTCAGGGGCCGGCTCCTACGAGCAGTACTTC.

DNA of the CDR3: TGTGCCAGCAGCCAAGATCTCAGGGAGGGGGGCGGCTACACCTTC. It specifies CASSQDLREGGGYTF. The chain carries TRBV4-2 and TRBJ1-2, with a tentative D call TRBD1 (6 bases). CDR3 length: 15 residues. V lost 0 bases and J 8 bases, leaving 16 bases between the germline ends. CDR1 and CDR2 (germline): LGHNA, YNFKEQ.

This sequence joins TRBV11-3 and TRBJ2-1, with D perhaps TRBD2 (5 bases). V was cut by 1 base and J by 5 bases, with 9 bases left in between. This CDR3 has 14 amino acids. Germline loops: CDR1 SGHNT, CDR2 YENEEA. The CDR3 here is CASSLGRGNNEQFF. Written as DNA, the CDR3 is TGTGCCAGCAGCTTAGGTCGGGGAAACAATGAGCAGTTCTTC.

This clone was detected once. The chain is built from TRBV12-3 or TRBV12-4 and TRBJ2-3; D gene unclear. The length of the CDR3 is 13 residues. V was pared by 9 bases and J by 0 bases, with 10 bases between. The CDR3, as DNA: TGTGCCAGTCAGGTAACTAGCACAGATACGCAGTATTTT. It translates to CASQVTSTDTQYF.

The CDR3 is CASSQGQYHQLDGYTF. CDR3 nucleotide sequence: TGTGCCAGCTCACAAGGACAGTACCACCAACTTGATGGCTACACCTTC. The J gene is TRBJ1-2, the V gene TRBV18, with D possibly matching TRBD1 (6 bases). The V end was cut by 4 bases, the J end by 6 bases, with 21 bases between. Germline-derived CDR1 and CDR2 are KGHSH and LQKENI. The CDR3 contains 16 residues.

This clone was seen more than once but under ten times. CDR3 region: CASSFWERDTEAFF. The CDR3 nucleotides read TGTGCCAGCAGCTTTTGGGAGAGGGACACTGAAGCTTTCTTT. This sequence joins TRBV7-9 and TRBJ1-1; no definite D call. Germline CDR1 reads SEHNR; CDR2 reads FQNEAQ (reference sequence). The CDR3 is 14 amino acids. Deletions cut 3 bases from V and 3 bases from J, with 11 bases between.

V is TRBV5-1 and J is TRBJ1-4; D not resolved. V was clipped by 4 bases and J by 0 bases, with 16 bases between them. Germline V gene data show CDR1 as SGHRS and CDR2 as YFSETQ. The CDR3 is made up of 17 amino acids. CDR3 nucleotides: TGCGCCAGCAGCCCCGGGATCTATGCTTCAACTAATGAAAAACTGTTTTTT. It is translated as CASSPGIYASTNEKLFF.

The J gene is TRBJ2-2, the V gene TRBV5-1; possible D gene TRBD2, 6 bases. Germline loops: CDR1 SGHRS, CDR2 YFSETQ. CDR3 length: 15 residues. V dropped 2 bases and J dropped 4 bases, with 12 bases sitting between them. The CDR3 sequence is CASSLRPGGTGELFF. DNA for the CDR3: TGCGCCAGCAGCTTACGGCCCGGGGGCACCGGGGAGCTGTTTTTT. Looking up the rest from reference TRBV5-1 and TRBJ2-2 gives the full variable domain: KAGVTQTPRYLIKTRGQQVTLSCSPISGHRSVSWYQQTPGQGLQFLFEYFSETQRNKGNFPGRFSGRQFSNSRSEMNVSTLELGDSALYLCASSLRPGGTGELFFGEGSRLTVL.

This clone was seen a handful of times. The chain is built from TRBV28 and TRBJ1-6; a weak D match, TRBD1 (6 bases). From germline, CDR1 is MDHEN and CDR2 SYDVKM. This CDR3 contains 14 residues. V lost 7 bases to trimming and J lost 3 bases, with 10 bases between them. CDR3 region: CASTPTGYNSPLHF. The CDR3 DNA follows: TGTGCCAGCACCCCGACAGGCTATAATTCACCCCTCCACTTT.

The rearrangement uses TRBV5-1 and TRBJ2-5; TRBD2 aligns across 14 bases. CDR3 length: 17 residues. Germline V gives CDR1 SGHRS, CDR2 YFSETQ. V shed 0 bases, J shed 1 base, and the junction held 2 bases outside the gene matches. The CDR3 DNA sequence: TGCGCCAGCAGCTTGGGAGGACTAGCGGGGGGCCAAGAGACCCAGTACTTC. It specifies CASSLGGLAGGQETQYF. Filled out from reference TRBV5-1 and TRBJ2-5, the complete variable domain reads KAGVTQTPRYLIKTRGQQVTLSCSPISGHRSVSWYQQTPGQGLQFLFEYFSETQRNKGNFPGRFSGRQFSNSRSEMNVSTLELGDSALYLCASSLGGLAGGQETQYFGPGTRLLVL.

The chain recombines TRBV5-4 with TRBJ1-5; 9 bases line up with TRBD1. The V gene's germline CDR1 is SGHNT and CDR2 YYREEE (reference sequence). The CDR3 extends over 16 amino acids. The ends lost 4 bases at V and 6 bases at J; junction bases unmatched: 11. Written as DNA, the CDR3 is TGTGCCAGCAGCGTATATACAGGGGGCGGAGGTCAGCCCCAGCATTTT. Amino acids: CASSVYTGGGGQPQHF.

CDR3 sequence: CASSLAPTGSVYNEQFF. The CDR3 DNA sequence: TGTGCCAGCAGCTTAGCCCCGACAGGGTCTGTCTACAATGAGCAGTTCTTC. This rearrangement joins TRBV7-2 to TRBJ2-1; 7 nucleotides align to TRBD1. Germline values: CDR1 SGHTA, CDR2 FQGNSA. Trimming removed 0 bases from V and 3 bases from J; junction bases left unmatched: 8. The CDR3 is 17 residues long.

The chain recombines TRBV28 with TRBJ2-7, with 10 nucleotides matching TRBD1. This CDR3 contains 15 residues. The germline V gene encodes CDR1 MDHEN and CDR2 SYDVKM. V shed 2 bases and J 3 bases; nucleotides not matched to a gene: 4. CDR3 in DNA: TGTGCCAGCAGTTTACGGGACAGGGGCCACTACGAGCAGTACTTC. It is translated as CASSLRDRGHYEQYF.

The rearrangement links TRBV6-5 to TRBJ1-2; the D gene is possibly TRBD1 (5 bases). V lost 1 base and J 0 bases, leaving 9 bases between the germline ends. The CDR3 covers 15 residues. Per the germline V gene, CDR1 is MNHEY and CDR2 is SVGAGI. CDR3 sequence reads: CASSYLSGSNYGYTF. The CDR3 DNA follows: TGTGCCAGCAGTTACTTGTCAGGGTCTAACTATGGCTACACCTTC.

V is TRBV6-6 and J is TRBJ1-4; D is uncertain. CDR3 size: 15 residues. The germline V gene has CDR1 MNHNY and CDR2 SVGAGI (reference sequence). The V end was cut by 0 bases, the J end by 10 bases, with 15 bases between. CDR3 protein: CASSYSTALGLKLFF. The CDR3 bases are TGTGCCAGCAGTTACTCAACAGCACTGGGTTTAAAACTGTTTTTT.